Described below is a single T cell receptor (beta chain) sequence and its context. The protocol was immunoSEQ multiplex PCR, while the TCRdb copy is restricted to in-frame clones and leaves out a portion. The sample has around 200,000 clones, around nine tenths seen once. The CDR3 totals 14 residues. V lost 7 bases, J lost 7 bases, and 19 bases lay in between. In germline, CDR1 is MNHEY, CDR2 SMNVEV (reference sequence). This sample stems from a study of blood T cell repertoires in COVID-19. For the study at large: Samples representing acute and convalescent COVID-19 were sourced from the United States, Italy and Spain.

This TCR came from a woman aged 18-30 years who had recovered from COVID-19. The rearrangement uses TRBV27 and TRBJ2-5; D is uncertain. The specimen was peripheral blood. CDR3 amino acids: CASMLATAARTQYF. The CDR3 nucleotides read TGTGCCAGCATGTTAGCAACCGCCGCTCGGACCCAGTACTTC.